This T cell receptor (beta chain) is drawn from a study of T cell responses to AZD1222 COVID-19 vaccine. V was shortened by 3 bases and J by 4 bases, with 15 bases between the two germline ends. Germline V gene data show CDR1 as LNHDA and CDR2 as SQIVND (reference sequence). The CDR3 is made up of 15 amino acids. TCRdb's copy holds only in-frame clones and misses some; the assay was immunoSEQ multiplex PCR. The top ten hold 12% of the sample, which has about 130,000 clones, 70% to 90% seen once. The chain is built from TRBV19 and TRBJ1-2; perhaps TRBD1 as D (5 bases). The receptor was isolated from an adult in good health. Material: peripheral blood, obtained on day 0 of AZD1222 vaccination. CDR3 amino acids: CASSISQGLAYGYTF. CDR3 bases: TGTGCCAGTAGTATTAGTCAGGGACTCGCCTATGGCTACACCTTC.